Below, 25 T cell receptor beta chains from the same sample are listed, as sequenced in a study of regulatory T cells in long-lasting Graves disease. Building the TCR beta libraries relied on iRepertoire HTBI primers, and CDR3 regions underwent Arm-PCR. TCRdb fed the multiplex PCR reads into MiXCR, producing one record per CDR3 protein. This table has 350,000 to 400,000 distinct CDR3 sequences, roughly a sixth appearing once. Specified time point: newly diagnosed GD, antithyroid drugs for less than 3 months. Making the TCR library involved RNA that had been extracted from PBMCs. Sequenced material: peripheral blood mononuclear cells (PBMCs), taken at new diagnosis, from a patient treated with antithyroid drugs. The receptors come from a female donor with Graves disease.

This clonotype was counted many times. This sequence joins TRBV28 and TRBJ1-5; D not resolved. V was trimmed by 3 bases and J by 6 bases, leaving 12 bases between them. From germline, CDR1 is MDHEN and CDR2 SYDVKM. The CDR3 totals 14 residues. CDR3 nucleotides: TGTGCCAGCAGTTTTTCCGGCGACATTCAGCCCCAGCATTTT. This gives the protein CASSFSGDIQPQHF. Full variable domain (outside the CDR3, taken from reference TRBV28 and TRBJ1-5): DVKVTQSSRYLVKRTGEKVFLECVQDMDHENMFWYRQDPGLGLRLIYFSYDVKMKEKGDIPEGYSVSREKKERFSLILESASTNQTSMYLCASSFSGDIQPQHFGDGTRLSIL.

This clonotype was detected many times. This chain links TRBV12-3 or TRBV12-4 with TRBJ1-6; D uncertain. The CDR3 sequence is 14 residues long. V gave up 2 bases and J gave up 6 bases, with 8 bases separating them. In nucleotides, the CDR3 is TGTGCCAGCAGTTTAAGGGTTGGTAATTCACCCCTCCACTTT. This translates into CASSLRVGNSPLHF.

The table lists this clonotype with a few counts. J is TRBJ2-7 and V is TRBV19; D remains unclear. This CDR3 has 13 amino acids. Deletions cut 4 bases from V and 5 bases from J, with 12 bases between. Germline V gene data show CDR1 as LNHDA and CDR2 as SQIVND (reference sequence). The CDR3 coding sequence is TGTGCCAGTAGTAATGGACGGGCCGACGAGCAGTACTTC. It specifies CASSNGRADEQYF. Together with reference TRBV19 and TRBJ2-7, the CDR3 gives the full variable domain: DGGITQSPKYLFRKEGQNVTLSCEQNLNHDAMYWYRQDPGQGLRLIYYSQIVNDFQKGDIAEGYSVSREKKESFPLTVTSAQKNPTAFYLCASSNGRADEQYFGPGTRLTVT.

The chain recombines TRBV5-6 with TRBJ2-1; D is tentatively TRBD1 or TRBD2 (5 bases each). The CDR3 runs 16 residues. Germline CDR1 SGHDT, CDR2 YYEEEE. V was cut by 1 base and J by 2 bases, with 13 bases left in between. The CDR3 reads CASSLPMGEPYNEQFF. CDR3 coding DNA: TGTGCCAGCAGCTTGCCAATGGGGGAACCCTACAATGAGCAGTTCTTC.

At least ten counts were recorded for this clonotype. The CDR3 nucleotides are TGTGCCACCAACAAGGACAGTGGGTCCTTCTATAGCAATCAGCCCCAGCATTTT. This codes for CATNKDSGSFYSNQPQHF. The chain recombines TRBV15 with TRBJ1-5; a weak D match, TRBD1 (6 bases). Germline lookup yields CDR1 LNHNV and CDR2 YYDKDF (reference sequence). The CDR3 has 18 amino acids. V shed 7 bases and J shed 0 bases, with 22 bases lying between them.

The chain recombines TRBV19 with TRBJ2-7, with 7 bases identical to TRBD2. Germline assignment: CDR1 LNHDA and CDR2 SQIVND (reference sequence). The CDR3 spans 14 residues. V lost 2 bases to trimming and J lost 2 bases; unmatched junction nucleotides: 3. The CDR3 DNA is TGTGCCAGTAGTATACTGGGAGGGCCCTACGAGCAGTACTTC. Its protein is CASSILGGPYEQYF.

This clonotype has ten or more counts. The rearrangement joins TRBV30 to TRBJ1-1, with D possibly being TRBD1 (5 bases). The length of the CDR3 is 13 residues. Trimming cost V 5 bases and J 0 bases, with 10 bases left between them. Germline V gene data show CDR1 as GTSNPN and CDR2 as SVGIG (reference sequence). CDR3 amino acids: CAWGGPLNTEAFF. DNA of the CDR3: TGTGCCTGGGGGGGACCGTTGAACACTGAAGCTTTCTTT.

Many counts were recorded for this clonotype. The CDR3 DNA follows: TGTGCCAGCAGCGTCGGCGGGAGTGTCACCGGGGAGCTGTTTTTT. Translating gives CASSVGGSVTGELFF. This chain joins TRBV9 and TRBJ2-2; TRBD2 aligns across 7 bases. The CDR3 runs to 15 residues. Germline V gene data show CDR1 as SGDLS and CDR2 as YYNGEE. V trimming: 2 bases; J trimming: 4 bases; junction bases outside the gene matches: 5.

A few counts support this clonotype. The chain's CDR3 is CASSQSRLTSRVGDTQYF. As DNA, the CDR3 is TGTGCCAGCAGCCAAAGCCGCCTGACTAGCCGAGTCGGAGATACGCAGTATTTT. The rearrangement uses TRBV12-3 or TRBV12-4 and TRBJ2-3, with 7 bases aligning to TRBD2. The length of the CDR3 is 18 residues. J gave up 5 bases and V 6 bases, and 20 bases lay outside the gene matches.

There are many counts of this clonotype. The chain combines TRBV7-2 with TRBJ1-6; 7 nucleotides match TRBD1. V trimming: 2 bases; J trimming: 9 bases; junction bases outside the gene matches: 10. Per germline, CDR1 SGHTA and CDR2 FQGNSA. CDR3 length: 16 amino acids. In DNA, the CDR3 is TGTGCCAGCAGCTTAAGGCCTGACAGGGTGGGTTCACCCCTCCACTTT. It encodes CASSLRPDRVGSPLHF.

The DNA for the CDR3 is TGTGCCAGCTCACCAGGCCTCAGGACAGTAAACACAGATACGCAGTATTTT. Translating it yields CASSPGLRTVNTDTQYF. The V and J genes are TRBV18 and TRBJ2-3; maybe TRBD1 (6 bases). Germline CDR1 KGHSH, CDR2 LQKENI. V lost 2 bases and J lost 2, with 17 bases in between. The length of the CDR3 is 17 residues.

Turning to this clonotype: This clone may be a read error of a much larger clone one base away. The rearrangement joins TRBV5-1 to TRBJ1-5; possible D gene TRBD1, 5 bases. Germline V gives CDR1 SGHRS, CDR2 YFSETQ. This CDR3 is 16 amino acids long. This chain's CDR3 is CANSLGTPGGNQPQHF. The CDR3 coding sequence is TGCGCCAACAGCTTGGGGACTCCGGGGGGCAATCAGCCCCAGCATTTT.

This clonotype was observed many times. A junction boundary mismatches the germline segment, possibly from a read error. The gene calls are TRBV5-1 and TRBJ1-2, with D possibly TRBD1 on 5 matching bases. The CDR3 length is 13 residues. Germline V gives CDR1 SGHRS, CDR2 YFSETQ. The CDR3 sequence: CASSLGDGYGYTF. DNA of the CDR3: TGTGCCAGCAGCTTGGGGGACGGCTATGGCTACACCTTC.

This clonotype showed up many times. The chain joins TRBV3-1 to TRBJ1-1; D unresolved. CDR1 is LGHDT and CDR2 is YNNKEL in the germline V gene (reference sequence). The CDR3 runs to 16 residues. Trimming pared 0 bases from V and 5 bases from J, leaving 16 bases between. The CDR3 sequence: CASSQEVPWQETEAFF. The DNA of the CDR3 is TGTGCCAGCAGCCAAGAAGTCCCTTGGCAAGAGACTGAAGCTTTCTTT.

This clonotype was counted many times. The chain is built from TRBV6-1 and TRBJ1-5, with D tentatively TRBD1 (6 bases). V dropped 5 bases and J dropped 0 bases, with 14 bases sitting between them. Per the germline V gene, CDR1 is MNHNS and CDR2 is SASEGT. The CDR3 has 16 residues. The CDR3 sequence is CASSRMTGPSNQPQHF. DNA for the CDR3: TGTGCCAGCAGTAGAATGACAGGACCTAGCAATCAGCCCCAGCATTTT.

The chain carries TRBV3-1 and TRBJ1-1, with a weak D call TRBD1 (6 bases). The CDR3 contains 15 residues. Germline CDR1 is LGHDT and CDR2 is YNNKEL (reference sequence). Trimming stripped 5 bases from V and 0 bases from J, with 13 bases between. The CDR3 bases are TGTGCCAGCAGCTATGGGACATATATGAACACTGAAGCTTTCTTT. This translates into CASSYGTYMNTEAFF.

There are a few counts of this clonotype. The chain joins TRBV7-9 to TRBJ1-3; D unclear. V lost 3 bases and J 0 bases, leaving 6 bases between the germline ends. Germline CDR1 SEHNR, CDR2 FQNEAQ (reference sequence). This CDR3 region has 14 residues. The CDR3 sequence: CASSLALSGNTIYF. For the CDR3, the DNA is TGTGCCAGCAGCTTGGCCCTCTCTGGAAACACCATATATTTT.

Comments on this clonotype: A far more abundant clone sits one base away, making this likely a read error. The rearrangement uses TRBV28 and TRBJ2-7; D is undetermined. Trimming removed 5 bases at V and 7 bases at J, with 18 bases between. Germline V lookup: CDR1 MDHEN, CDR2 SYDVKM. CDR3 length: 14 residues. The CDR3 sequence: CASSDLGGSNEQYF. DNA for the CDR3: TGTGCCAGCAGTGACTTAGGCGGTAGCAATGAGCAGTACTTC.

On this clonotype itself: A far more abundant clone sits one base away, making this likely a read error. V gene TRBV11-2 combines with J gene TRBJ2-3; D could derive from TRBD1 or TRBD2 (6 bases each). TRBJ2-1 explains the end of the DNA better; the J call may be wrong. CDR3 length: 15 amino acids. The germline V gene has CDR1 SGHAT and CDR2 FQNNGV. This chain's CDR3 is CASSNLLRDIKEQFF. The CDR3 DNA reads TGTGCCAGCAGTAACCTCCTGCGGGACATCAAAGAGCAGTTCTTC.

The chain employs TRBV28 and TRBJ2-7; TRBD1 matches 8 bases. Germline values: CDR1 MDHEN, CDR2 SYDVKM. The CDR3 loop spans 15 amino acids. The V segment lost 5 bases and the J segment 0 bases; nucleotides outside the gene matches: 6. The chain's CDR3 is CASSLGTGHSYEQYF. CDR3 nucleotide sequence: TGTGCCAGCAGTCTAGGGACAGGCCACTCCTACGAGCAGTACTTC. Using reference TRBV28 and TRBJ2-7 for the parts outside the CDR3, the full variable domain is DVKVTQSSRYLVKRTGEKVFLECVQDMDHENMFWYRQDPGLGLRLIYFSYDVKMKEKGDIPEGYSVSREKKERFSLILESASTNQTSMYLCASSLGTGHSYEQYFGPGTRLTVT.

The chain joins TRBV5-1 to TRBJ2-1; the match to TRBD1 covers 9 bases. The CDR3 is 14 residues long. Germline assignment: CDR1 SGHRS and CDR2 YFSETQ. Trimming cost V 4 bases and J 5 bases; bases outside gene matches: 4. The chain's CDR3 is CASSTWTGDNEQFF. The CDR3 DNA reads as TGCGCCAGCAGCACATGGACAGGGGACAATGAGCAGTTCTTC.

This clonotype was observed many times. The rearrangement uses TRBV28 and TRBJ2-1; 10 nucleotides agree with TRBD2. The junction had 21 bases not matched to a gene; V was cut back by 5 bases and J by 8 bases. The germline V gene has CDR1 MDHEN and CDR2 SYDVKM. This CDR3 comprises 19 residues. The CDR3 DNA reads TGTGCCAGCAGTCCACGCCCGCCGGTCATTTGGCTAGCGGGAGATGAGCAGTTCTTC. As protein: CASSPRPPVIWLAGDEQFF.

There are many counts of this clonotype. The CDR3 DNA is TGTGCCAGCAGTACTATGGTGGGGACTAGCTCCTACGAGCAGTACTTC. This encodes CASSTMVGTSSYEQYF. J is TRBJ2-7 and V is TRBV6-1; TRBD2 aligns across 8 bases. This CDR3 is built from 16 residues. The V gene end was trimmed by 5 bases and the J gene end by 0 bases; junction bases not matched to a gene: 9. CDR1 and CDR2 (germline): MNHNS, SASEGT.

This clonotype was found a few times. This chain joins TRBV6-1 and TRBJ1-5; D is possibly TRBD1 (6 bases). Germline CDR1 and CDR2: MNHNS and SASEGT. The CDR3 spans 13 residues. The germline V and J ends were trimmed by 4 bases and 3 bases, with 7 bases remaining between them. This CDR3 is CASSAGDNQPQHF. The DNA of the CDR3 is TGTGCCAGCAGTGCAGGGGACAATCAGCCCCAGCATTTT.

The table lists this clonotype with many counts. This chain uses TRBV12-3 or TRBV12-4 with TRBJ1-1; TRBD1 might be the D (5 bases). Trimming took 6 bases from V and 1 from J, leaving 21 bases between them. The CDR3 totals 17 residues. The CDR3 region has the DNA TGTGCCAGCAGCCAATATAGGGACCGCCCTTCGAACACTGAAGCTTTCTTT. Protein product: CASSQYRDRPSNTEAFF.